This TCR beta chain was retrieved from a study of blood T cell repertoires in COVID-19. The wider study: Nucleic acid was either cDNA or gDNA, and it came from T cells, B-cell-depleted T cells, or PBMCs.

Profiling relied on immunoSEQ multiplex PCR, and the TCRdb table lists in-frame clones only, not all of them. Among about 170,000 clones listed, roughly 91% were seen once. V shed 3 bases and J shed 5 bases, with 13 bases lying between them. This CDR3 spans 13 amino acids. The V gene's germline CDR1 is DFQATT and CDR2 SNEGSKA (reference sequence). This clone showed up just a few times. This TCR came from a woman aged 50 to 60 with acute or convalescent COVID-19. The V call is TRBV20-1, the J call TRBJ1-1; D is possibly TRBD1 (5 bases). The sequenced material came from peripheral blood. The CDR3 sequence: CSASRGMGTEAFF. In DNA, the CDR3 is TGCAGTGCTAGTCGGGGGATGGGGACTGAAGCTTTCTTT.